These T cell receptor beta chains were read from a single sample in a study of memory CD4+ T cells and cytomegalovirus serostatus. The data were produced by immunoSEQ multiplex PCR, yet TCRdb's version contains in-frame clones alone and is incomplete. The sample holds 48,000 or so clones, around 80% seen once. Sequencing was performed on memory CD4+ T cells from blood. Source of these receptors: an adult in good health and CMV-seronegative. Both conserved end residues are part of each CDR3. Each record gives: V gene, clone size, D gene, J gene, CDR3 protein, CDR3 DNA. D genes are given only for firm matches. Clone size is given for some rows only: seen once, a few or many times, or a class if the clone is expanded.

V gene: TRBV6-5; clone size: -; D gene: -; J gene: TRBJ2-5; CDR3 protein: CASSPSMKETQYF; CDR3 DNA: TGTGCCAGCAGCCCTTCTATGAAAGAGACCCAGTACTTC
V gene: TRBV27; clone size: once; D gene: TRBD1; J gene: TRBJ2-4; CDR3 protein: CASSPSGQGNIQYF; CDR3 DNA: TGTGCCAGCAGTCCCTCTGGACAGGGGAACATTCAGTACTTC
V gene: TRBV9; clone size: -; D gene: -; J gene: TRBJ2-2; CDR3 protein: CASSFTKGELFF; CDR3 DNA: TGTGCCAGCAGCTTCACCAAGGGGGAGCTGTTTTTT
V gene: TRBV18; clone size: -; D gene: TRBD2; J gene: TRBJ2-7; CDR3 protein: CASSPKRGTYEQYF; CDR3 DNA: TGTGCCAGCTCACCAAAGCGGGGGACCTACGAGCAGTACTTC
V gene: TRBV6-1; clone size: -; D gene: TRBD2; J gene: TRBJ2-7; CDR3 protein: CASSPGGGGSYEQYF; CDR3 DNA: TGTGCCAGCAGTCCAGGAGGCGGGGGCTCCTACGAGCAGTACTTC
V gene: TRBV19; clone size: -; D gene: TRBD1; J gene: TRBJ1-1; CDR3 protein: CASSPFGLAGGDTEAFF; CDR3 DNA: TGTGCCAGTAGTCCCTTTGGCCTCGCAGGGGGGGACACTGAAGCTTTCTTT
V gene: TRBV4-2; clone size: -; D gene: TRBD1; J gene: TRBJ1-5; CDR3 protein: CASSQEGIGGYQPQHF; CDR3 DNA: TGTGCCAGCAGCCAAGAAGGTATAGGGGGCTATCAGCCCCAGCATTTT
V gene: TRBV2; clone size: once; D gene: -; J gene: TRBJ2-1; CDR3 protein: CASREGGPYNEQFF; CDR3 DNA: TGTGCCAGCAGGGAAGGGGGGCCTTACAATGAGCAGTTCTTC
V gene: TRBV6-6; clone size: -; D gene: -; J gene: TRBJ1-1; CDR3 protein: CASSRGGGSLEAFF; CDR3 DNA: TGTGCCAGCAGTCGCGGGGGCGGGTCCCTTGAAGCTTTCTTT
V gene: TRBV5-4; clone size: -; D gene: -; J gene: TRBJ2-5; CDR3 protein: CASSLARAQFGETQYF; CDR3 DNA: TGTGCCAGCAGCTTGGCCCGGGCCCAGTTTGGGGAGACCCAGTACTTC
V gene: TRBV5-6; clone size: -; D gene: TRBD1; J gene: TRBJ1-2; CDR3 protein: CASSLHPSLGQGASGYTF; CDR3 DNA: TGTGCCAGCAGCTTACACCCCTCACTAGGGCAGGGGGCGAGTGGCTACACCTTC
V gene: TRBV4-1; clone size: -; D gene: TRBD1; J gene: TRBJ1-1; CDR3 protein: CASSHDPRTGDTEAFF; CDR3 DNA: TGCGCCAGCAGCCACGATCCTAGGACAGGGGATACTGAAGCTTTCTTT
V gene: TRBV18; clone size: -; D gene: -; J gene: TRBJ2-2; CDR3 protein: CASSQGRADTGELFF; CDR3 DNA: TGTGCCAGCTCACAGGGCAGGGCGGACACCGGGGAGCTGTTTTTT
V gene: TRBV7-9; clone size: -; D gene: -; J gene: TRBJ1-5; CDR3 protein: CASSFQGSNQPQHF; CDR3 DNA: TGTGCCAGCAGCTTCCAGGGGTCCAATCAGCCCCAGCATTTT
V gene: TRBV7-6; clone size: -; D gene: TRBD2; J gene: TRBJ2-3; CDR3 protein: CASTLGTSRGDTQYF; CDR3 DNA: TGTGCCAGCACCCTAGGGACTAGCAGGGGAGATACGCAGTATTTT
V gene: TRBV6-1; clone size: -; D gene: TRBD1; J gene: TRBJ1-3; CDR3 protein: CASSRQGADTIYF; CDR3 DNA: TGTGCCAGCAGTCGCCAGGGGGCTGACACCATATATTTT
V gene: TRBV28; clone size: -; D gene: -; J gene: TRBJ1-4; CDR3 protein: CASKEGFNEKLFF; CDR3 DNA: TGTGCCAGCAAAGAGGGATTTAATGAAAAACTGTTTTTT
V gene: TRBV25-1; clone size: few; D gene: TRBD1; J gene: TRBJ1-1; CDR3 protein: CASSAQGARVAEAFF; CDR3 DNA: TGTGCCAGCAGTGCCCAGGGGGCGAGGGTAGCTGAAGCTTTCTTT